The clone carrying this T cell receptor (beta chain) came up a few times. The entry originates in a study of molecular identifiers for immune sequencing clone quantification. Each CDR3 protein is one row after TCRdb ran MiXCR on the PCR reads. The sample records about half a million distinct CDR3 sequences, less than 30% being singletons. The V gene's germline CDR1 is MNHEY and CDR2 SMNVEV (reference sequence). This CDR3 is built from 18 residues. V dropped 1 base and J dropped 1 base, with 18 bases sitting between them. This TCR derives from a human donor in good health. Some libraries in this study had Jurkat cell RNA spiked in. Sequences were obtained from naive CD8+ T cells from blood, with Jurkat cell RNA spiked in. Subset denoted: FACS-sorted CD8+CD4-CCR7+CD45RA+ naive T cells. This chain joins TRBV27 and TRBJ2-3; a weak D match, TRBD2 (5 bases). The DNA for the CDR3 is TGTGCCAGCAGTTTATTCTCGGGGTCGGGGATGGGCACAGATACGCAGTATTTT. Translation: CASSLFSGSGMGTDTQYF.